The source of this T cell receptor beta chain is a study of blood T cell repertoires in COVID-19 (dated by TCRdb to the early 2020s). About the full investigation: Samples covering the acute and convalescent phases of COVID-19 were provided by collaborators in the United States, Italy and Spain. The material from the prospective study consisted of cDNA or gDNA derived from T cells, B-cell-depleted T cells, or PBMCs. Subjects who had been exposed to COVID-19, were actively infected with it, or had recovered from it provided the deeply sampled blood TCRbeta repertoires that made up the dataset. The repertoires were released in a freely available public database intended as a resource for research on the immune response to SARS-CoV-2. Samples were obtained from the ongoing ImmuneRACE study (first 160 participants) and from 1,200 or so subjects provided by 6 global collaborators. Sample metadata almost always included a de-identified subject ID, COVID-19 status, age in years and sex. Where available, HLA class I and class II types were obtained from metadata supplied by the sample provider rather than from assay-based typing. Findings and caveats that apply to the study as a whole: How much clinical and demographic metadata was included differed by source and by participant, and the metadata was provided uncurated.

The immunoSEQ Assay, a bias-controlled multiplex PCR, was used to amplify TCRbeta CDR3 regions from genomic DNA. On the authors' methods: The number of nucleated cells in each sample was estimated from the amplification of reference gene primers within the assay. Sequence reads were collapsed and filtered to measure the absolute abundance of every unique TCRbeta CDR3 rearrangement. For each sample, productive Simpson clonality was calculated by taking the square root of Simpson's diversity index across productive rearrangements. Drawn from immuneACCESS, this table holds only the in-frame rearrangements with V and J called that TCRdb kept. Clones are partly lost; checked studies trace under half to an unresolved V gene and leave the rest unexplained. V and J calls and clone size are given by that table; D and trimming were obtained from the DNA. The sample yields 140,000 to 150,000 clones; about 85% were counted once. Clones ranked in the top ten supply roughly 2.7% of the sample.

V lost 7 bases and J lost 5 bases, and the count of bases not matched to a germline gene is 9. Reading the germline V gene gives CDR1 SGHRS and CDR2 YFSETQ. Counted from cysteine to phenylalanine, this CDR3 has 14 amino acids. Just CDR3 DNA is preserved here, 42 bases in frame from base 1. In regard to this clone: Its cognate antigen has yet to be identified. No much larger clonotype is one base removed from it; base qualities were not supplied.

Whole blood was collected in K2EDTA tubes by collaborating institutions according to the institutions' own protocols. For TCRbeta analysis, collaborators shipped samples in one of three forms: frozen whole blood, isolated PBMCs, or DNA extracted from either of those sample types. Sequencing was performed on peripheral blood. The rearrangement joined TRBV5-1 to TRBJ2-5, with TRBD1 identical over 9 junction bases. The source is a human donor with acute or convalescent COVID-19. The donor label of this sample is uncertain. The DNA sequence is as follows: TGCGCCAGCCGGGAAACAGGGGGCCGGGAGACCCAGTACTTC. This translates into CASRETGGRETQYF.